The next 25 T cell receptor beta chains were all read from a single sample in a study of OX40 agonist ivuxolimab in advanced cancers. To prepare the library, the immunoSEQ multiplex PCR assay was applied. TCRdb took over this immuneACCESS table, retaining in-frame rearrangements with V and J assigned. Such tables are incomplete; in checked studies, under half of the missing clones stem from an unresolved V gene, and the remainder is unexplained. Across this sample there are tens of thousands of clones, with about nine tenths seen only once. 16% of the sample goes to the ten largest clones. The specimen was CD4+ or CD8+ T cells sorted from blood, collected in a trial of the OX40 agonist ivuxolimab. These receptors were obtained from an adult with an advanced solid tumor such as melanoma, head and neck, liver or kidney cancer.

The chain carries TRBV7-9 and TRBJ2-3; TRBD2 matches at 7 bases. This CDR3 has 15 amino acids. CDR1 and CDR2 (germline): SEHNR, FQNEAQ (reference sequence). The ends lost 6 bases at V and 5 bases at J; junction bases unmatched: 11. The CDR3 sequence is CASRIWGREEDTQYF. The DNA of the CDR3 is TGTGCCAGCAGGATTTGGGGACGGGAGGAAGATACGCAGTATTTT.

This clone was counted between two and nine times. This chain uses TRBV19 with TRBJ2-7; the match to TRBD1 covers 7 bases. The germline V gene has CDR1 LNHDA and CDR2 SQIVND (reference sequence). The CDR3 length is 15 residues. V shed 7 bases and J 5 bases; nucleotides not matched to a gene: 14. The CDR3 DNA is TGTGCCAGTAACCATGAAGGACAGGTTCCGCACGAGCAGTACTTC. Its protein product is CASNHEGQVPHEQYF.

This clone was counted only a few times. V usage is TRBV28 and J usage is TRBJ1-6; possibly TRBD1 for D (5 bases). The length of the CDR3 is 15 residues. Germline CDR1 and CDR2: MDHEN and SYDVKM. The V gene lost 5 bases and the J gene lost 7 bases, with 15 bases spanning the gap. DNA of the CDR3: TGTGCCAGCAGTACTGGGGGGTGGTCAAATTCACCCCTCCACTTT. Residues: CASSTGGWSNSPLHF.

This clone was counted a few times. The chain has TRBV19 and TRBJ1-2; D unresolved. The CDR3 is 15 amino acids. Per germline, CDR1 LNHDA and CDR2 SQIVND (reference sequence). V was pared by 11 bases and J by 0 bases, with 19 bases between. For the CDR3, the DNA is TGTGCCCCTACCCCAGGACCAAAAGCTAACTATGGCTACACCTTC. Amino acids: CAPTPGPKANYGYTF.

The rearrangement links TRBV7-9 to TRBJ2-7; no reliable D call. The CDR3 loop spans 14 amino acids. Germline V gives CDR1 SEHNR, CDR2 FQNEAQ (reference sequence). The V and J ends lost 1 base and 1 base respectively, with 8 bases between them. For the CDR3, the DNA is TGTGCCAGCAGCTTAGGACAACTATCCTACGAGCAGTACTTC. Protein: CASSLGQLSYEQYF.

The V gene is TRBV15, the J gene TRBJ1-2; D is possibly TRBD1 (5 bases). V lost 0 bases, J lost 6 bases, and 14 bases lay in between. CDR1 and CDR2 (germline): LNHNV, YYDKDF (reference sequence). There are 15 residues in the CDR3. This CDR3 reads CATSRDRHRGDGYTF. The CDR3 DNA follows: TGTGCCACCAGCAGAGATCGGCATCGAGGGGATGGCTACACCTTC.

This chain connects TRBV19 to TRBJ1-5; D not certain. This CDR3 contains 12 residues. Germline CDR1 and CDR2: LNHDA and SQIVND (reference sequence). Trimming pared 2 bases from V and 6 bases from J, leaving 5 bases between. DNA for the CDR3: TGTGCCAGTAGTATATTACGTCAGCCCCAGCATTTT. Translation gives CASSILRQPQHF.

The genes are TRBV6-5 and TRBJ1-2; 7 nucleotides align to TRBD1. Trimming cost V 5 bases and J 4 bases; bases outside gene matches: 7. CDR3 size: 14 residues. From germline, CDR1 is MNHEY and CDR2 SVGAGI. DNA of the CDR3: TGTGCCAGCAGTAAAAACAGGGGATCCTATGGCTACACCTTC. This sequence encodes CASSKNRGSYGYTF.

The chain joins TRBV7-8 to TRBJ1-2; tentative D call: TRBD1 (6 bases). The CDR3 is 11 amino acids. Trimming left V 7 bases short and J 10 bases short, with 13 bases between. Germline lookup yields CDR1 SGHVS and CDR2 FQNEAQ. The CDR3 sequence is CASILQGSYTF. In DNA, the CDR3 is TGTGCCAGCATCCTACAGGGCTCCTACACCTTC. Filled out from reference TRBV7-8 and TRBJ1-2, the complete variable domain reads GAGVSQSPRYKVAKRGQDVALRCDPISGHVSLFWYQQALGQGPEFLTYFQNEAQLDKSGLPSDRFFAERPEGSVSTLKIQRTQQEDSAVYLCASILQGSYTFGSGTRLTVV.

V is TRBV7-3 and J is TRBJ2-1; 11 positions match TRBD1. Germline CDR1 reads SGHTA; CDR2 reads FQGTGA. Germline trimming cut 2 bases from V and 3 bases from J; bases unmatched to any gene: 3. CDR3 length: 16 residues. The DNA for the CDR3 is TGTGCCAGCAGCTTAGGCGGGACAGGGGGCTACAATGAGCAGTTCTTC. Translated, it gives CASSLGGTGGYNEQFF. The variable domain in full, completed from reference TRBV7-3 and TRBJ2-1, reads GAGVSQTPSNKVTEKGKYVELRCDPISGHTALYWYRQSLGQGPEFLIYFQGTGAADDSGLPNDRFFAVRPEGSVSTLKIQRTERGDSAVYLCASSLGGTGGYNEQFFGPGTRLTVL.

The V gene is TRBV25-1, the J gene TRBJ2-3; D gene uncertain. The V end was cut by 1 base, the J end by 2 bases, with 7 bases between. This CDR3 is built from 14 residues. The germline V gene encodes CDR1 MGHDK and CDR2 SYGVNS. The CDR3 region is CASSESGSTDTQYF. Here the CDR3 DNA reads TGTGCCAGCAGTGAATCAGGATCCACAGATACGCAGTATTTT.

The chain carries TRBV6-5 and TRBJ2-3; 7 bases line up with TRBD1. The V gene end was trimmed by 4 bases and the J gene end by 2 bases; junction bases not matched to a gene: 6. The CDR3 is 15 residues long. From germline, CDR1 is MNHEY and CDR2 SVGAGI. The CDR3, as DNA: TGTGCCAGCAGTTTCTCGACAGGGTACACAGATACGCAGTATTTT. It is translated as CASSFSTGYTDTQYF.

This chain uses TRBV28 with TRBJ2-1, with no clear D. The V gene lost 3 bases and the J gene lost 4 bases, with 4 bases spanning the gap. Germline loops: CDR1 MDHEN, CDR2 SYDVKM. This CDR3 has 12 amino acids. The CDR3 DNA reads TGTGCCAGCAGTTTGGCGTACAATGAGCAGTTCTTC. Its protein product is CASSLAYNEQFF. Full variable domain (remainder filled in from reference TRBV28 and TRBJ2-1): DVKVTQSSRYLVKRTGEKVFLECVQDMDHENMFWYRQDPGLGLRLIYFSYDVKMKEKGDIPEGYSVSREKKERFSLILESASTNQTSMYLCASSLAYNEQFFGPGTRLTVL.

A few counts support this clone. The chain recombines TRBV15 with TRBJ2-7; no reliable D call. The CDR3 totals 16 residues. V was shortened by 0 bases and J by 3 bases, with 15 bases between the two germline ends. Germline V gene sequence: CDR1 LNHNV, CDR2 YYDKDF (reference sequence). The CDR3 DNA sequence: TGTGCCACCAGCAGAGACTCGCGGATACCTCTCTACGAGCAGTACTTC. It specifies CATSRDSRIPLYEQYF. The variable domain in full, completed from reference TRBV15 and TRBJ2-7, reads DAMVIQNPRYQVTQFGKPVTLSCSQTLNHNVMYWYQQKSSQAPKLLFHYYDKDFNNEADTPDNFQSRRPNTSFCFLDIRSPGLGDTAMYLCATSRDSRIPLYEQYFGPGTRLTVT.

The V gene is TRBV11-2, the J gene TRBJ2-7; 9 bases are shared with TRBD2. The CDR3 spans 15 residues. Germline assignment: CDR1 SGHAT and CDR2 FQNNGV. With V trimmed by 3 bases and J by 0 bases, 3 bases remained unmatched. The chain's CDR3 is CASSFLAGLSYEQYF. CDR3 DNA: TGTGCCAGCAGCTTTCTAGCGGGACTCTCCTACGAGCAGTACTTC. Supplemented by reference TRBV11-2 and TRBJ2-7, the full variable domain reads EAGVAQSPRYKIIEKRQSVAFWCNPISGHATLYWYQQILGQGPKLLIQFQNNGVVDDSQLPKDRFSAERLKGVDSTLKIQPAKLEDSAVYLCASSFLAGLSYEQYFGPGTRLTVT.

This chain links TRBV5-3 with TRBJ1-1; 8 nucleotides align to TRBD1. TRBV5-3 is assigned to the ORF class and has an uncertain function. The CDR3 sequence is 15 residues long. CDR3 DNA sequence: TGTTGCCAGAAGGTGAACAGGGGGAAATACACTGAAGCTTTCTTT. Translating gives CCQKVNRGKYTEAFF.

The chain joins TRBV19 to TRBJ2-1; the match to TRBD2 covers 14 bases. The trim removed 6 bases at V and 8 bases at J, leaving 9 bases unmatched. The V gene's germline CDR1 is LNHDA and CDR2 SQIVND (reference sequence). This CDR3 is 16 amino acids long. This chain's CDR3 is CASRPGTSGSIDEQFF. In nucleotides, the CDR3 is TGTGCCAGTAGACCGGGGACTAGCGGGAGTATAGATGAGCAGTTCTTC.

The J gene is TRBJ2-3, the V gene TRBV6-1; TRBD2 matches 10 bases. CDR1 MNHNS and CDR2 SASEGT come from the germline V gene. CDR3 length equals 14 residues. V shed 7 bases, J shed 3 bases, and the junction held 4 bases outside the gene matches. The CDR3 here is CASTLAGATDTQYF. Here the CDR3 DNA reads TGTGCCAGCACCCTAGCGGGAGCAACAGATACGCAGTATTTT.

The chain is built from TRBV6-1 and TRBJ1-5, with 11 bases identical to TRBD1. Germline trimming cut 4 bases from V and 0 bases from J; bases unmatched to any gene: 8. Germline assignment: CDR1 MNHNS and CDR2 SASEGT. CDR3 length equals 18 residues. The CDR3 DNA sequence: TGTGCCAGCAGTGTTACCGGGACAGGGGGATATAGCAATCAGCCCCAGCATTTT. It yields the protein CASSVTGTGGYSNQPQHF.

For the CDR3, the DNA is TGTGCCAGCAGCCCCGAACTAGCGGGAGGTAACAATGAGCAGTTCTTC. Residues: CASSPELAGGNNEQFF. J is TRBJ2-1 and V is TRBV7-3, with 12 bases matching TRBD2. The junction had 7 bases not matched to a gene; V was cut back by 5 bases and J by 5 bases. The germline CDR1 and CDR2 sequences are SGHTA and FQGTGA. This CDR3 has 16 residues.

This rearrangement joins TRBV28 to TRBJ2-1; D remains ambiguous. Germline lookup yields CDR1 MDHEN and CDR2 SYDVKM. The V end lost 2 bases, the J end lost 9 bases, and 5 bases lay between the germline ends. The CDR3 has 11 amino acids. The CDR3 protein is CASSLRVEQFF. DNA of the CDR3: TGTGCCAGCAGTTTAAGGGTTGAGCAGTTCTTC.

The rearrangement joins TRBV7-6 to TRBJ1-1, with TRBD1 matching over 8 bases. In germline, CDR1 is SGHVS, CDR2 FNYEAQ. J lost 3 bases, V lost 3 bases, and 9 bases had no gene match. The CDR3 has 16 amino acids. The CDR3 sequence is CASSFRQGPGHTEAFF. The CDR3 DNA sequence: TGTGCCAGCAGCTTCCGACAGGGGCCCGGGCACACTGAAGCTTTCTTT.

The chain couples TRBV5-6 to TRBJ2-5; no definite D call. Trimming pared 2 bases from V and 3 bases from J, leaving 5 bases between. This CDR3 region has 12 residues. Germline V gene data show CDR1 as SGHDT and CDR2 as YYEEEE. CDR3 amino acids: CASSFAEETQYF. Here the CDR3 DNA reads TGTGCCAGCAGCTTCGCGGAAGAGACCCAGTACTTC.

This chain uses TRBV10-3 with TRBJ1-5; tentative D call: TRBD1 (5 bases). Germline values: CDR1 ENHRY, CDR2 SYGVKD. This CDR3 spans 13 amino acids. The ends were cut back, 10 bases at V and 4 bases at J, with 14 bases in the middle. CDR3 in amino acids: CATHQDINQPQHF. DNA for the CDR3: TGTGCCACCCACCAGGACATAAATCAGCCCCAGCATTTT.

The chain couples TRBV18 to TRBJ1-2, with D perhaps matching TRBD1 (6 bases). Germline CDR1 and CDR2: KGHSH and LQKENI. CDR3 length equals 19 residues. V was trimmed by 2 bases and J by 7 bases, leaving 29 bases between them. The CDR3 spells CASSPLDLGYNRAFSGYTF. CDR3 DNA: TGTGCCAGCTCACCATTGGATTTGGGGTACAACAGGGCGTTCTCTGGCTACACCTTC.